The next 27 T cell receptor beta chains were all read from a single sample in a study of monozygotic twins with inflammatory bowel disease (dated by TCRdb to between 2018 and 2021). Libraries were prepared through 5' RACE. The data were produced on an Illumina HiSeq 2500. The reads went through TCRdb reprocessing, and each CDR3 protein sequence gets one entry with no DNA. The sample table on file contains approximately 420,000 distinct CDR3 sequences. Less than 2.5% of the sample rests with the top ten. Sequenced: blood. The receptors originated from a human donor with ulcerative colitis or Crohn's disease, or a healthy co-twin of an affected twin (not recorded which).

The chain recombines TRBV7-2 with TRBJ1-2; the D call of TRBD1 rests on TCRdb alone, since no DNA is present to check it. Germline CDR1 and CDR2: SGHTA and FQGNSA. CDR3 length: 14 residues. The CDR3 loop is CASSLGGRGYGYTF.

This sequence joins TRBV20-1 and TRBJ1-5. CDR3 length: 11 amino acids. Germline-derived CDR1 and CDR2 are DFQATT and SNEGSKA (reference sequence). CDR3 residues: CSARGGEPQHF.

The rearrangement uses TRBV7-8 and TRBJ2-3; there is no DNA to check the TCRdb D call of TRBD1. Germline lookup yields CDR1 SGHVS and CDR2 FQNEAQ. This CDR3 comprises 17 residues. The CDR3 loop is CASSLEIGGRGTDTQYF.

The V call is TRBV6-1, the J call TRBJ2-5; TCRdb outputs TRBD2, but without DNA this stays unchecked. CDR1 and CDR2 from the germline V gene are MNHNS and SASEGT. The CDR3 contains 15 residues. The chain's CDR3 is CASILRDGWGETQYF.

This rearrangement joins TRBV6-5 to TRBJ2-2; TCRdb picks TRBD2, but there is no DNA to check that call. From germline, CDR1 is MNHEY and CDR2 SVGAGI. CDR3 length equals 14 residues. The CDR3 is CASNYEGSTGELFF.

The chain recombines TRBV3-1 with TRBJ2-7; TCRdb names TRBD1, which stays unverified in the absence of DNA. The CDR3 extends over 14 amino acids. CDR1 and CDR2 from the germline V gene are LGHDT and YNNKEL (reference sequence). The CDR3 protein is CASSQRTGVYEQYF.

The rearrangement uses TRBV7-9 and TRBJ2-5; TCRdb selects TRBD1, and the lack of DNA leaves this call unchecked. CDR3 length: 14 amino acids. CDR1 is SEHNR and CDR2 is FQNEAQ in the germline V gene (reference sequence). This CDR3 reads CASSGSGGGETQYF.

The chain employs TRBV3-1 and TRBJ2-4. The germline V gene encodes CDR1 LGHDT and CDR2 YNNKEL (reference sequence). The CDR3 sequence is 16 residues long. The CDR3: CASSQGLALAKNIQYF.

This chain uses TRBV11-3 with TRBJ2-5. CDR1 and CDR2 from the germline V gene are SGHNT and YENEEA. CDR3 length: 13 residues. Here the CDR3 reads CASSLNPVETQYF.

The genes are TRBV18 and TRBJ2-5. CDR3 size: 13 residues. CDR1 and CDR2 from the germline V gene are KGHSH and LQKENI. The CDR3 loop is CASSLGIVETQYF. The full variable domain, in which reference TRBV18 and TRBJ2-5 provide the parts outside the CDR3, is NAGVMQNPRHLVRRRGQEARLRCSPMKGHSHVYWYRQLPEEGLKFMVYLQKENIIDESGMPKERFSAEFPKEGPSILRIQQVVRGDSAAYFCASSLGIVETQYFGPGTRLLVL.

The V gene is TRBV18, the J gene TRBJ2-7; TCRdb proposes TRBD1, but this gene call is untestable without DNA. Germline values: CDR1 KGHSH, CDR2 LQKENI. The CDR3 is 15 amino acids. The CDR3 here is CASSPGGRSSYEQYF.

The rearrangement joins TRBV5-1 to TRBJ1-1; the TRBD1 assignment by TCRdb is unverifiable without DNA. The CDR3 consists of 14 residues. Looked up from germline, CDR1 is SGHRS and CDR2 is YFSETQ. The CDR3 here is CASSSPGQGARAFF.

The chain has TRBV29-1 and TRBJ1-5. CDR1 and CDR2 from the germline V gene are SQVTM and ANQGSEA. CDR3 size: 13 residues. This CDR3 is CSVEMDLGQPQHF. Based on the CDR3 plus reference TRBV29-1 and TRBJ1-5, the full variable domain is SAVISQKPSRDICQRGTSLTIQCQVDSQVTMMFWYRQQPGQSLTLIATANQGSEATYESGFVIDKFPISRPNLTFSTLTVSNMSPEDSSIYLCSVEMDLGQPQHFGDGTRLSIL.

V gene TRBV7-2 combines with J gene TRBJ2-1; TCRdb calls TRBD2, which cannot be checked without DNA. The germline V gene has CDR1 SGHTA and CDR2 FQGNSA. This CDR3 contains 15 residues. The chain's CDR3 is CASSFKGGSRNEQFF. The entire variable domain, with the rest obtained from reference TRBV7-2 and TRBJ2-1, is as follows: GAGVSQSPSNKVTEKGKDVELRCDPISGHTALYWYRQSLGQGLEFLIYFQGNSAPDKSGLPSDRFSAERTGGSVSTLTIQRTQQEDSAVYLCASSFKGGSRNEQFFGPGTRLTVL.

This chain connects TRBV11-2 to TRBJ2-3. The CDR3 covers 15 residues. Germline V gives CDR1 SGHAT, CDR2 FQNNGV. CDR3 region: CASSLGLKRTDTQYF.

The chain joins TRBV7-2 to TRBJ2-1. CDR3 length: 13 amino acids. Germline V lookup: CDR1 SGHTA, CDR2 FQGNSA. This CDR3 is CASSRSRDNEQFF.

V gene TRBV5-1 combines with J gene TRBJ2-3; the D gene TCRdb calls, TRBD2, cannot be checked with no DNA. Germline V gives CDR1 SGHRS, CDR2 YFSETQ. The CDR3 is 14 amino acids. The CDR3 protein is CASSPAGKTDTQYF. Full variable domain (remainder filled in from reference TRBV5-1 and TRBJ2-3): KAGVTQTPRYLIKTRGQQVTLSCSPISGHRSVSWYQQTPGQGLQFLFEYFSETQRNKGNFPGRFSGRQFSNSRSEMNVSTLELGDSALYLCASSPAGKTDTQYFGPGTRLTVL.

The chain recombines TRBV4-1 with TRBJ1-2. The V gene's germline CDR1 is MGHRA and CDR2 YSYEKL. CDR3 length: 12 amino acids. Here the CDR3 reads CATRQGNEGYTF.

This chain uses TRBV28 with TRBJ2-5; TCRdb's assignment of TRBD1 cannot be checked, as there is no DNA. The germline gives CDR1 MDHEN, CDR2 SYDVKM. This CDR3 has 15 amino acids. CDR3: CASSFGQGGQETQYF.

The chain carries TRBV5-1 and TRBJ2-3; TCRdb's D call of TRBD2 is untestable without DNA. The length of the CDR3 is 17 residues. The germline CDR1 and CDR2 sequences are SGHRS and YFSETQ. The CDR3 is CASSLAGMSGHTDTQYF.

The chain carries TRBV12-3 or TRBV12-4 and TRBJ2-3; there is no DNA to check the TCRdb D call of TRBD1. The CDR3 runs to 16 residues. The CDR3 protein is CASSLRQLITTDTQYF.

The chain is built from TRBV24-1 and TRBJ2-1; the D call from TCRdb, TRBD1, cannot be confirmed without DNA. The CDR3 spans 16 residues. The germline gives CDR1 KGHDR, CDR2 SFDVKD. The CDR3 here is CATSDYGTGGYNEQFF.

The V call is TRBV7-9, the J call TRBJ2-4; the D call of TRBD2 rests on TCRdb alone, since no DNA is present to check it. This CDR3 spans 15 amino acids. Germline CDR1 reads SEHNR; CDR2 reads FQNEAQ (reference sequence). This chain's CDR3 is CASNLAGEEDNMQYF.

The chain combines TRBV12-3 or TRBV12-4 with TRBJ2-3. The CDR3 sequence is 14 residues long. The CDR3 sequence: CATRSIAGTDTQYF.

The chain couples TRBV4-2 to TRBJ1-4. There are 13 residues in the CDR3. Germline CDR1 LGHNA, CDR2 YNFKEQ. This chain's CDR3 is CAGRMGTNEKLFF.

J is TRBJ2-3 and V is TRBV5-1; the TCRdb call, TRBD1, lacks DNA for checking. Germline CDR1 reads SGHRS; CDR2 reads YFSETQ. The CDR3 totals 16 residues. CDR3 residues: CASSLGGTDSTDTQYF.

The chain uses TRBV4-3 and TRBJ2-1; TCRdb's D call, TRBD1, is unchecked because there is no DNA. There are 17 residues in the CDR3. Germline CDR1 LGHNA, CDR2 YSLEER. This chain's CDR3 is CASSQDSAGASYNEQFF.